These 8 T cell receptor beta chains were all obtained from the same sample, sequenced in a study of regulatory T cells in long-lasting Graves disease. Combining iRepertoire HTBI primers with Arm-PCR of CDR3 regions, the authors built TCR beta libraries. TCRdb used MiXCR to reprocess the multiplex PCR reads, holding one entry per CDR3 protein. The sample records around 340,000 distinct CDR3 sequences, roughly 21% being singletons. Time point reported: persistent/refractory GD, antithyroid drugs over 5 years with positive TRAb. From RNA extracted from PBMCs, the TCR library was made. The starting material was peripheral blood mononuclear cells (PBMCs), obtained when the disease was refractory, from a patient treated with antithyroid drugs. Receptor source: a female donor with Graves disease.

This clonotype occurred many times. The chain is built from TRBV24-1 and TRBJ2-2, with TRBD1 matching over 9 bases. V lost 7 bases, J lost 4 bases, and 9 bases stayed unmatched. This CDR3 has 16 amino acids. Germline V gene sequence: CDR1 KGHDR, CDR2 SFDVKD. The CDR3 DNA sequence: TGTGCCACCAGAGGACAGGGGACTGGAGGCACCGGGGAGCTGTTTTTT. Translation gives CATRGQGTGGTGELFF.

This clonotype was counted at least ten times. The CDR3: CASSLLPTETQYF. CDR3 DNA: TGTGCCAGCAGCTTACTCCCTACGGAGACCCAGTACTTC. The V call is TRBV7-2, the J call TRBJ2-5; D is unresolved. Germline-derived CDR1 and CDR2 are SGHTA and FQGNSA. There are 13 residues in the CDR3. V was cut by 2 bases and J by 5 bases, with 9 bases left in between.

On this clonotype: A much larger clone lies one base from this, so it may be a read error. The gene calls are TRBV5-1 and TRBJ1-1, with 7 bases lining up with TRBD1. There are 18 residues in the CDR3. CDR1 SGHRS and CDR2 YFSETQ come from the germline V gene. Trimming cost V 0 bases and J 2 bases; bases outside gene matches: 13. CDR3 bases: TGCGCCAGCAGCTTGGCCGGGACAGCCAAATACCAAAACACTGAAGCTTTCTTT. This sequence encodes CASSLAGTAKYQNTEAFF. The variable domain in full, with the rest retrieved from reference TRBV5-1 and TRBJ1-1, is KAGVTQTPRYLIKTRGQQVTLSCSPISGHRSVSWYQQTPGQGLQFLFEYFSETQRNKGNFPGRFSGRQFSNSRSEMNVSTLELGDSALYLCASSLAGTAKYQNTEAFFGQGTRLTVV.

This clonotype was detected ten times or more. CDR3 coding DNA: TGTGCCAGCAGCCGGACAGTGCGAACTCGGACTAGCGGAGCACTAATTCGGAATGAGCAGTACTTC. Residues: CASSRTVRTRTSGALIRNEQYF. The V and J genes are TRBV12-3 or TRBV12-4 and TRBJ2-7; TRBD2 matches at 10 bases. The V gene end was trimmed by 6 bases and the J gene end by 7 bases; junction bases not matched to a gene: 33. There are 22 residues in the CDR3.

This clonotype was seen many times. The chain combines TRBV12-3 or TRBV12-4 with TRBJ2-4; TRBD2 is a possible D gene (5 bases). V was shortened by 7 bases and J by 3 bases, with 13 bases between the two germline ends. This CDR3 comprises 14 residues. Written as DNA, the CDR3 is TGTGCCAGCAAAGCGAGGGTAGGCAAAAACATTCAGTACTTC. Translated: CASKARVGKNIQYF.

The chain links TRBV6-2 or TRBV6-3 to TRBJ1-3; D unresolved. Looked up from germline, CDR1 is MNHEY and CDR2 is SVGEGT. This CDR3 is built from 13 residues. V lost 0 bases and J 0 bases, leaving 0 bases between the germline ends. CDR3 coding DNA: TGTGCCAGCAGTTACTCCTCTGGAAACACCATATATTTT. It is translated as CASSYSSGNTIYF.

This clonotype was detected only a few times. One junction end disagrees with the germline gene, perhaps due to a read error. This rearrangement joins TRBV10-2 to TRBJ1-2; D gene unclear. CDR1 and CDR2 from the germline V gene are WSHSY and SAAADI. CDR3 length: 10 amino acids. CDR3 in amino acids: CASGRIGGTF. Written as DNA, the CDR3 is TGCGCCAGCGGGAGGATTGGAGGAACATTC.

This clonotype was recorded many times. The V gene is TRBV20-1, the J gene TRBJ1-2; D may be TRBD1 (6 bases). The germline V gene encodes CDR1 DFQATT and CDR2 SNEGSKA (reference sequence). Trimming cost V 4 bases and J 7 bases, with 7 bases left between them. The CDR3 runs 10 residues. The CDR3 here is CSAIRGGYTF. In nucleotides, the CDR3 is TGCAGTGCTATCAGGGGTGGCTACACCTTC.